This TCR beta chain originates from a study of cytomegalovirus exposure and HLA in healthy donors. Repertoires were generated with immunoSEQ multiplex PCR, while TCRdb's copy carries only in-frame clones and drops some. The sample shows 97,000 or so clones, roughly nine tenths of them seen only once. Per germline, CDR1 SGHTA and CDR2 FQGNSA. V shed 3 bases, J shed 2 bases, and the junction held 8 bases outside the gene matches. This CDR3 region has 16 residues. To note about this clone: The target antigen is unknown.

General observations from the study: One later analysis, an examination of the 100 to 150 validation repertoires, found that first-cohort TCR clusters tended to co-occur in them.

Source material: PBMCs. The TCR comes from a man in his late teens or twenties in good health and CMV-seropositive. V and J are TRBV7-2 and TRBJ2-3; the match to TRBD2 covers 7 bases. CDR3 region: CASSLADLAATDTQYF. CDR3 bases: TGTGCCAGCAGCTTGGCCGACCTAGCGGCCACAGATACGCAGTATTTT.